This T cell receptor beta chain was observed in a study of PD-1 blockade in classical Hodgkin lymphoma (dated by TCRdb to 2020 to 2021). Notes on the research overall: Nivolumab dosing was 3 mg/kg intravenously every 2 weeks, continuing until either disease progression or unacceptable toxicity. The study used CyTOF and TCR beta sequencing to define a peripheral blood immune signature of response to PD-1 blockade in classical Hodgkin lymphoma.

This clone was counted a few times. No antigen is known for it. Base qualities were left out, and no much larger clone turns up one base away. According to the germline V gene, CDR1 reads SGHRS and CDR2 reads YFSETQ. V is shortened by 2 bases, J by 0 bases, and the region joining them spans 5 bases. From its cysteine to its phenylalanine, the CDR3 spans 13 amino acids. Only the CDR3 region is kept as DNA, spanning 39 bases read in frame from base 1. The time point label corresponds to: cycle 1 day 1 (C1D1), immediately before nivolumab initiation. All trial patients had relapsed after autologous stem cell transplantation, with cohorts A, B and C differing in prior brentuximab vedotin exposure. The trial cohort comprised roughly 50 patients with relapsed/refractory classical Hodgkin lymphoma whose best overall responses were complete response, partial response or progressive disease. Trial patients were treated with single-agent nivolumab in the multi-cohort phase II CheckMate 205 trial. An independent review committee assessed best overall response by applying the 2007 International Working Group response criteria. Trial PBMCs were collected immediately before nivolumab initiation (C1D1) and during therapy at cycle 2 day 1 and cycle 4 day 1. Peripheral blood was collected in 8 mL Vacutainer Cell Preparation Tubes, from which PBMCs were isolated by centrifugation and then cryopreserved.

Results the study describes overall, beyond this receptor: Newly diagnosed patients were reported to have lower baseline TCR diversity than healthy donors, and relapsed/refractory patients were reported to have lower baseline TCR diversity still. A significant rise by C4D1 was seen in CD4+ but not CD8+ TCR diversity (p=0.0027 vs p=0.16), with the rise being most apparent in complete responders (p=0.02). Lower diversity was observed in patients in whom nivolumab was started less than 1 year after ASCT, and these patients were excluded from later analyses so that confounding by immune reconstitution would be avoided. The study was restricted to a single clinical trial cohort, and the causes of repertoire differences, possibly disease activity or prior therapy, were left undefined. Trial patients with a complete response had baseline diversity similar to that of newly diagnosed patients, while partial responders and progressors had significantly lower diversity.

The Qiagen DNeasy kit was used to extract genomic DNA from unsorted PBMCs and from the negatively selected CD4+ and CD8+ fractions. TCR beta CDR3 regions were subjected to amplification by immunoSEQ multiplex PCR with primers that anneal to V and J segments. A synthetic immune receptor repertoire was used to minimize amplification bias, and any residual bias was removed computationally once sequencing was done. Per the original workflow: Repertoire diversity was quantified as the Shannon entropy index using custom Python scripts. Unsorted, CD4+ and CD8+ repertoires were analyzed separately, except for combined analyses in which CD4+ and CD8+ sequences were merged in silico. A clone was considered expanded if an increase in frequency of at least 2-fold after treatment relative to C1D1 was found, and a pseudocount of 0.5 was applied to clones undetected at baseline. Clones with 0 or 1 copy at C1D1 were classified as singleton clones, and clones with 2 or more copies were classified as non-singleton clones. Clones expanded in unsorted samples were labelled as CD4+, CD8+ or unknown by matching protein sequences in sorted samples from the same patient. Diversity changes from C1D1 to C4D1 were tested in paired samples using Wilcoxon tests. TCRdb obtained this table from immuneACCESS and retained in-frame rearrangements with V and J assigned. These tables miss some clones; where compared with another copy, unresolved V genes account for less than half of the shortfall, and the remainder is unexplained. V, J and clone size reflect that table, while D and trimming were determined from the DNA. The sample profile shows about 84,000 clones; approximately 88% of them were found once. The top ten clones comprise around 20% of the sample.

The source was peripheral blood mononuclear cells (PBMCs), collected at baseline. The V and J genes are TRBV5-1 and TRBJ1-1, with the D gene call left open. The sequence was obtained from a human donor with classical Hodgkin lymphoma. Here the CDR3 is given as CASSLIVNTEAFF. The DNA sequence reads TGCGCCAGCAGCTTAATAGTGAACACTGAAGCTTTCTTT.